Included here is one TCR beta chain sequence, with context. Its antigen is currently not known. One base away there is no much larger clone; base qualities are not given. Taken from the germline V gene, the CDR1 and CDR2 loops are SQVTM and ANQGSEA. Measured from the cysteine to the phenylalanine, the CDR3 is 14 residues long. The kept DNA is CDR3 alone, 42 bases in frame from the first base. The V and J ends are trimmed by 3 bases and 4 bases, leaving 15 bases between them. One collaborating source in Seattle enrolled patients while the patients were actively infected and followed the patients over time throughout the course of disease. Collaborating institutions collected whole blood in K2EDTA tubes following their own protocols. Collaborator samples were shipped for TCRbeta analysis as frozen whole blood, isolated PBMCs, or DNA extracted from either sample type. TCRbeta CDR3 regions were amplified from genomic DNA using the immunoSEQ Assay, a bias-controlled multiplex PCR. In the original analysis: The number of nucleated cells in each sample was estimated by amplification of reference gene primers within the assay. To quantify the absolute abundance of each unique TCRbeta CDR3 rearrangement, sequence reads were collapsed and filtered. For each sample, productive Simpson clonality was calculated as the square root of Simpson's diversity index across productive rearrangements. Held by TCRdb, this immuneACCESS table contains in-frame sequences only and omits some clones. Under half of the omission traces to an unresolved V gene where checked; the cause of the rest is unknown. The D gene and trimming were derived from the DNA, and the V and J assignments and clone size from that table. The sample table lists some 200,000 clones, about 81% of them with a count of one. The ten biggest clones cover about 5.6% of the sample.

This sample is drawn from a study of blood T cell repertoires in COVID-19 (dated by TCRdb to the early 2020s). Background on the whole study: Samples from collaborators originated in the United States, Italy and Spain and spanned both the acute and convalescent phases of COVID-19. The material from the prospective study consisted of cDNA or gDNA derived from T cells, B-cell-depleted T cells, or PBMCs. The repertoires were released in a freely available public database meant as a resource for research on the immune response to SARS-CoV-2. The samples were drawn from the first 160 participants of the ongoing ImmuneRACE study and from about 1,200 subjects provided by 6 global collaborators. The sample metadata nearly always contained a de-identified subject ID, COVID-19 status, age in years and sex. The dataset comprised deeply sampled blood TCRbeta repertoires from subjects exposed to, actively infected with, or recovered from COVID-19. Where available, HLA class I and class II types were taken from metadata supplied by the sample provider and were not determined by assay-based typing.

The paper's findings and limits, for the study overall: The quantity of clinical and demographic metadata differed by source and by participant and was supplied without curation.

The TCR sequence derives from a woman in her seventies with COVID-19, enrolled during active disease. Sequencing used peripheral blood. The rearrangement combines TRBV29-1 with TRBJ1-2, and possibly TRBD1, on 5 matching bases. The CDR3 reads as follows: CSVDGAGWSYGYTF. The DNA sequence is TGCAGCGTTGATGGGGCAGGGTGGAGCTATGGCTACACCTTC.